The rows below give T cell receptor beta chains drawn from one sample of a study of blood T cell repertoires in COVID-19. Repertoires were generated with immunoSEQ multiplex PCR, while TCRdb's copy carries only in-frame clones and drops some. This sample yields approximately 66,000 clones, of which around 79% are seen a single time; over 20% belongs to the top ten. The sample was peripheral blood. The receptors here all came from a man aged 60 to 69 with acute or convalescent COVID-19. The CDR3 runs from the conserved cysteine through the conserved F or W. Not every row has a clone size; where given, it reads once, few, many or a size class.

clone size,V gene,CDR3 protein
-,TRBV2,CASSEPSGYQETQYF
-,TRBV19,CARPSQGARTEAFF
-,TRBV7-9,CASSSDRGGYTF
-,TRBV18,CASSPIQGSSGANVLTF
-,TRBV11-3,CASSSQAGTGELFF
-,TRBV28,CASSLRSTGELFF
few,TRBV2,CASFFSFQETQYF
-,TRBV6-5,CASSSILGTGYGYTF
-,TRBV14,CASSQLIGDNSPLHF
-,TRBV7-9,CASSLDRGSYGSGANVLTF
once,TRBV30,CAGGPGEGRTDTQYF
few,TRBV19,CATGQGSLETQYF
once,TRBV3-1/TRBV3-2,CASSPTGTNNIQYF
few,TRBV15,CATSRPQGAVTEAFF
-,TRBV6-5,CASRRTGGGGYTF
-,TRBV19,CASRAVTDTQYF
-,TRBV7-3,CASSLNGRGTNTEELFF
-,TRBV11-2,CASSPDSYGYTF
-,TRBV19,CASSQSQQDEKLFF
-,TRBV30,CAWRPGGTGARNIQYF
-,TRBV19,CATSPGLDNQPQHF
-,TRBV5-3,CARRLGLRLGTYTF
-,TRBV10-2,CASSAGRTYNEQFF
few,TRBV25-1,CASSGGRGFQPQHF
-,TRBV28,CASSRPGTSGRAGYEQYF
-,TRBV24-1,CATSDRRTSGGSGTDTQYF
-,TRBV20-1,CSARTGTGQFF